The 4 T cell receptor beta chains reported below all come from one sample, sequenced in a study of blood T cell repertoires in COVID-19 (dated by TCRdb to about 2020). The library came from the immunoSEQ multiplex PCR assay. Here the immuneACCESS table is served through TCRdb, limited to in-frame sequences with V and J called. Missing clones are a known gap in these copies; in checked studies unresolved V genes cover under half, and the rest lacks a known reason. This sample lists 200,000 to 300,000 clones; roughly 86% were detected once. The ten largest clones capture around 2.5% of the sample. Sequenced input: peripheral blood. Source of these receptors: a woman aged 45-65 years with acute or convalescent COVID-19.

This clone has more than one count but fewer than ten. The chain carries TRBV10-3 and TRBJ1-1, with D hard to call. Per germline, CDR1 ENHRY and CDR2 SYGVKD. Trimming cost V 2 bases and J 3 bases, with 7 bases left between them. This CDR3 has 13 residues. CDR3 residues: CAISEPLYTEAFF. CDR3 bases: TGTGCCATCAGTGAGCCCCTCTACACTGAAGCTTTCTTT.

The chain is built from TRBV30 and TRBJ1-2; D not resolved. The CDR3 is made up of 12 amino acids. Germline CDR1 reads GTSNPN; CDR2 reads SVGIG (reference sequence). With 2 bases removed from V and 9 bases from J, the gap between germline ends came to 13 bases. CDR3 amino acids: CAWSIGSPRYTF. In DNA form, the CDR3 reads TGTGCCTGGAGTATCGGGTCCCCTCGCTACACCTTC.

A single count supports this clone. The CDR3 here is CASSPLGGSTGELFF. The DNA for the CDR3 is TGTGCCAGCTCACCACTAGGCGGGAGCACCGGGGAGCTGTTTTTT. The V gene is TRBV18, the J gene TRBJ2-2, with 7 bases lining up with TRBD2. Germline trimming cut 1 base from V and 4 bases from J; bases unmatched to any gene: 3. Germline CDR1 KGHSH, CDR2 LQKENI. The CDR3 runs to 15 residues.

The CDR3 spells CASEGLTGELFF. The CDR3 bases are TGTGCCAGCGAGGGCCTCACCGGGGAGCTGTTTTTT. The V and J genes are TRBV6-6 and TRBJ2-2, with D possibly matching TRBD2 (5 bases). This CDR3 contains 12 residues. Trimming cost V 8 bases and J 4 bases, with 8 bases left between them. Germline assignment: CDR1 MNHNY and CDR2 SVGAGI (reference sequence).